This TCR beta chain was identified in a study of glioma-infiltrating T cells after dendritic cell vaccination. Study in general: Autologous tumor lysate-pulsed dendritic cell vaccination was given between the early 2000s and the early 2010s. Patients received three intradermal dendritic cell vaccine injections at biweekly intervals. Findings and caveats of the study: Survival was not directly related to TCR clonality in these patients.

The ends lost 5 bases at V and 6 bases at J; junction bases unmatched: 6. CDR1 is LNHDA and CDR2 is SQIVND in the germline V gene (reference sequence). The CDR3 is 14 amino acids. Before vaccination, two weeks after the third vaccination, and at progression, PBMC were collected. Clones were sequenced by immunoSEQ multiplex PCR, and TCRdb holds only the in-frame ones, with some missing. This repertoire shows 85,000 to 110,000 clones, about four fifths found once; its top ten account for approximately 12%. A word on this clone: What it binds is not known.

The specimen comprised blood, sampled before dendritic cell vaccination. This TCR was recovered from a human donor with glioblastoma. The chain uses TRBV19 and TRBJ2-2; TRBD1 matches 7 bases. CDR3 DNA: TGTGCCAGTAGTTCCCGACAGGGAGCCGGGGAGCTGTTTTTT. The encoded protein is CASSSRQGAGELFF.